In its sample, the clone carrying this T cell receptor (beta chain) was seen many times. Its antigen is still unknown. These data come from a study of early T cells in non-severe SARS-CoV-2 infection. Study-level information: Sequenced bulk RNA came from whole blood that was unsorted, and chains were unpaired. General observations from the study: VDJdb matches were skewed toward anti-spike CD8 T cell responses.

The library protocol tagged individual cDNA molecules with unique molecular identifiers. TCRdb recomputed calls from the 5' RACE reads with MiXCR, one row per CDR3 protein. The sample carries about 76,000 distinct CDR3 sequences, about 16% recorded once. Between the trimmed V and J ends, which lost 7 bases and 4 bases, there was a span of 11 bases. This CDR3 spans 13 amino acids. The chain links TRBV12-3 or TRBV12-4 to TRBJ1-3, with a weak D call TRBD1 (6 bases). Input material: whole blood. This clonotype was sampled from an adult who was a healthcare worker with PCR-confirmed SARS-CoV-2 infection or an uninfected control (not recorded which). The CDR3 spells CASTGQTGNTIYF. CDR3 DNA: TGTGCCAGCACCGGACAGACAGGAAACACCATATATTTT.